Included here is one T cell receptor beta chain sequence, with context. Antigen: not known. Germline CDR1 is SEHNR and CDR2 is FQNEAQ (reference sequence). V was clipped by 5 bases and J by 5 bases; unmatched bases: 10. The CDR3 is 16 residues long. This entry belongs to a study of blood T cells in healthy people across ages. The study, taken as a whole, reports: Those diversity estimates obtained from one million T cells were thought to be underestimates.

The authors ran a second PCR of about 6 to 11 cycles using a sample-barcoded 5' primer and a J-beta primer mix. A template-switch adaptor that had 12 random nucleotides put a tag on each cDNA molecule. All samples yielded 2.5 million or more CDR3-containing paired-end reads. TCRdb independently ran MiXCR on the 5' RACE reads; one entry per CDR3 protein. The table shows about 800,000 distinct CDR3 sequences, with roughly 60% occurring only once. The genes are TRBV7-9 and TRBJ2-3; TRBD2 aligns across 10 bases. The sequenced sample was blood. This receptor was taken from a man under 40 in good health. The CDR3: CASSIQSGGAGDTQYF. CDR3 DNA: TGTGCCAGCAGCATACAGAGCGGGGGGGCCGGAGATACGCAGTATTTT.